A single sample is the source of the 27 T cell receptor beta chains below, sequenced in a study of shared clonotypes between healthy human individuals. Clones were sequenced by immunoSEQ multiplex PCR, and TCRdb holds only the in-frame ones, with some missing. This repertoire shows about 2.4 million clones, approximately 94% found once; its top ten account for about 0.38%. Sequencing was carried out using naive CD4+ T cells from PBMCs. Subset here: CD45RA+ positively selected. These TCRs come from a young man in good health. Some clones in this sample may be carry-over from other donors' samples.

The chain uses TRBV5-1 and TRBJ2-3; 11 nucleotides agree with TRBD2. V shed 4 bases and J 5 bases; nucleotides not matched to a gene: 12. The CDR3 sequence is 17 residues long. Germline CDR1 is SGHRS and CDR2 is YFSETQ. In DNA, the CDR3 is TGCGCCAGCAGCCCTCAGGGCATCGGACTAGCGGGAGATACGCAGTATTTT. Its protein is CASSPQGIGLAGDTQYF. Variable domain in full (rest from reference TRBV5-1 and TRBJ2-3): KAGVTQTPRYLIKTRGQQVTLSCSPISGHRSVSWYQQTPGQGLQFLFEYFSETQRNKGNFPGRFSGRQFSNSRSEMNVSTLELGDSALYLCASSPQGIGLAGDTQYFGPGTRLTVL.

The gene calls are TRBV6-5 and TRBJ2-3; D remains unclear. V was pared by 3 bases and J by 3 bases, with 13 bases between. CDR3 size: 15 residues. Germline assignment: CDR1 MNHEY and CDR2 SVGAGI. The CDR3 here is CASSYAMVGTDTQYF. DNA for the CDR3: TGTGCCAGCAGTTATGCTATGGTGGGAACAGATACGCAGTATTTT.

This clone has only one observation. The CDR3 region has the DNA TGTGCCATCACCCTGGGACTAGCGGGGGGGTGGGTGCAGTTCTTC. It encodes CAITLGLAGGWVQFF. The V and J genes are TRBV10-3 and TRBJ2-1; 16 bases match TRBD2. From germline, CDR1 is ENHRY and CDR2 SYGVKD. The CDR3 is 15 residues long. After removal of 7 bases from V and 12 bases from J, the junction contained 9 bases not matched to a gene.

This clone is a singleton in its sample. This sample also contains other DNA sequences that code for the same CDR3. The chain links TRBV18 to TRBJ2-5, with D perhaps matching TRBD1 or TRBD2 (6 bases each). V lost 3 bases, J lost 5 bases, and 10 bases lay in between. The CDR3 is 13 residues long. The germline CDR1 and CDR2 sequences are KGHSH and LQKENI. CDR3 in DNA: TGTGCCAGCTCACCGGGGGGCTTTGAGACCCAGTACTTC. Its protein is CASSPGGFETQYF.

The CDR3 here is CASSYPLQFKRVNTGELFF. The CDR3 DNA reads as TGTGCCAGCAGTTATCCCCTACAATTTAAGCGGGTGAACACCGGGGAGCTGTTTTTT. The rearrangement joins TRBV28 to TRBJ2-2; the D gene is possibly TRBD2 (6 bases). The CDR3 sequence is 19 residues long. CDR1 is MDHEN, CDR2 SYDVKM, per germline. Trimming stripped 4 bases from V and 1 base from J, with 22 bases between.

This clone has a single count. V is TRBV5-1 and J is TRBJ2-7; TRBD2 might be the D (5 bases). Germline V CDR1 and CDR2: SGHRS, YFSETQ. This CDR3 is 15 amino acids long. V was cut by 0 bases and J by 7 bases, with 17 bases left in between. CDR3 in DNA: TGCGCCAGCAGCTTGGTGGGGAGTGAGACGGGGGAGCAGTACTTC. Protein sequence: CASSLVGSETGEQYF.

V is TRBV7-2 and J is TRBJ2-2, with 7 bases matching TRBD1. The CDR3 extends over 16 amino acids. Germline values: CDR1 SGHTA, CDR2 FQGNSA. V was clipped by 2 bases and J by 6 bases; unmatched bases: 9. The CDR3 DNA follows: TGTGCCAGCAGCTTAAAGGGGGCGATTTTACCCGGGGAGCTGTTTTTT. It specifies CASSLKGAILPGELFF.

The chain uses TRBV28 and TRBJ2-1; 8 positions match TRBD2. The CDR3 sequence is 17 residues long. The germline V gene encodes CDR1 MDHEN and CDR2 SYDVKM. Trimming removed 7 bases from V and 3 bases from J; junction bases left unmatched: 14. The CDR3 sequence: CASIPGGSGIIYNEQFF. As DNA, the CDR3 is TGTGCCAGCATTCCTGGTGGTAGCGGGATCATCTACAATGAGCAGTTCTTC.

The gene calls are TRBV18 and TRBJ2-2; no clear D. Trimming shortened V by 1 base and J by 0 bases, and 9 bases separated the two germline ends. The CDR3 contains 16 residues. Germline CDR1 and CDR2: KGHSH and LQKENI. CDR3 DNA: TGTGCCAGCTCACCACGGAGCACAACGAACACCGGGGAGCTGTTTTTT. This translates into CASSPRSTTNTGELFF.

The chain carries TRBV27 and TRBJ1-2; no clear D. The germline CDR1 and CDR2 sequences are MNHEY and SMNVEV (reference sequence). The V and J ends lost 8 bases and 0 bases respectively, with 13 bases between them. There are 14 residues in the CDR3. The CDR3 coding sequence is TGTGCCAGCCGCGGCTCGTTAGCTAACTATGGCTACACCTTC. It codes for CASRGSLANYGYTF.

The V gene is TRBV15, the J gene TRBJ2-1; 8 bases map to TRBD2. This CDR3 has 16 amino acids. CDR1 is LNHNV, CDR2 YYDKDF, per germline (reference sequence). V trimming: 2 bases; J trimming: 4 bases; junction bases outside the gene matches: 7. The CDR3 loop reads CATSRLPGRGYNEQFF. The CDR3 bases are TGTGCCACCAGCAGATTACCCGGGAGGGGTTACAATGAGCAGTTCTTC.

The chain employs TRBV25-1 and TRBJ2-3; either TRBD1 or TRBD2 may fit D (5 bases each). The CDR3 spans 14 residues. V lost 10 bases to trimming and J lost 0 bases, with 14 bases between them. Germline V CDR1 and CDR2: MGHDK, SYGVNS. Here the CDR3 DNA reads TGTGCCACCACCATGGGACGGAGCACAGATACGCAGTATTTT. Translated, it gives CATTMGRSTDTQYF.

V and J are TRBV18 and TRBJ2-7; tentatively, D is TRBD1 (6 bases). The CDR3 sequence is 14 residues long. Germline V gives CDR1 KGHSH, CDR2 LQKENI. Trimming took off 2 bases at V and 7 bases at J, with 15 bases between the two ends. This CDR3 is CASSPIGRGWEQYF. In nucleotides, the CDR3 is TGTGCCAGCTCACCAATCGGCAGGGGCTGGGAGCAGTACTTC.

The chain employs TRBV5-4 and TRBJ1-2, with D uncertain. The CDR3 consists of 16 residues. Germline-derived CDR1 and CDR2 are SGHNT and YYREEE (reference sequence). Trimming cost V 1 base and J 4 bases, with 17 bases left between them. CDR3 coding DNA: TGTGCCAGCAGCTTGACTTCAAGCCCAGGAACCTATGGCTACACCTTC. Its translation: CASSLTSSPGTYGYTF.

A note on this clone: The sample holds other DNA sequences that translate to the same CDR3. The rearrangement links TRBV5-4 to TRBJ1-2; 8 bases match TRBD1. Germline V gene data show CDR1 as SGHNT and CDR2 as YYREEE (reference sequence). V was clipped by 3 bases and J by 2 bases; unmatched bases: 0. The CDR3 is 13 residues long. The DNA for the CDR3 is TGTGCCAGCAGCTGGGACAGGAACTATGGCTACACCTTC. This codes for CASSWDRNYGYTF.

The chain has TRBV2 and TRBJ1-4; no clear D. Trimming removed 10 bases at V and 8 bases at J, with 17 bases between. Germline loops: CDR1 SNHLY, CDR2 FYNNEI. The CDR3 totals 13 residues. The CDR3 is CANSPRGGEKLFF. The DNA for the CDR3 is TGTGCCAACAGCCCCCGGGGTGGCGAAAAACTGTTTTTT.

The rearrangement uses TRBV9 and TRBJ1-4; weak D call: TRBD1 (6 bases). The CDR3 extends over 16 amino acids. Germline CDR1 is SGDLS and CDR2 is YYNGEE. V gave up 3 bases and J gave up 3 bases, with 15 bases separating them. CDR3 DNA: TGTGCCAGCAGCGCACGAGCTACAGGGTCTAATGAAAAACTGTTTTTT. As protein: CASSARATGSNEKLFF.

The chain uses TRBV28 and TRBJ2-7; D may be TRBD2 (6 bases). Germline V CDR1 and CDR2: MDHEN, SYDVKM. This CDR3 is built from 13 residues. V lost 3 bases to trimming and J lost 4 bases, with 10 bases between them. The CDR3 nucleotides are TGTGCCAGCAGTTTCGGGACTTCTTACGAGCAGTACTTC. This codes for CASSFGTSYEQYF.

The chain's CDR3 is CASDTGAGANVLTF. Here the CDR3 DNA reads TGTGCCAGTGATACAGGGGCTGGGGCCAACGTCCTGACTTTC. V gene TRBV19 combines with J gene TRBJ2-6; 7 bases map to TRBD1. The germline V gene encodes CDR1 LNHDA and CDR2 SQIVND (reference sequence). The CDR3 runs 14 residues. The trim removed 8 bases at V and 2 bases at J, leaving 3 bases unmatched.

The chain is built from TRBV18 and TRBJ1-2; 10 positions match TRBD1. J lost 2 bases, V lost 3 bases, and 9 bases had no gene match. Germline V gene sequence: CDR1 KGHSH, CDR2 LQKENI. The CDR3 has 17 residues. CDR3 protein: CASSPNTGTGANYGYTF. In DNA form, the CDR3 reads TGTGCCAGCTCACCTAACACCGGGACAGGGGCGAACTATGGCTACACCTTC.

In this sample, this clone turned up a few times. This CDR3 is also generated by other DNA sequences in the sample. The V and J genes are TRBV30 and TRBJ2-2; tentative D call: TRBD1 (6 bases). Trimming took 8 bases from V and 2 from J, leaving 12 bases between them. CDR1 is GTSNPN, CDR2 SVGIG, per germline (reference sequence). The CDR3 is 13 amino acids. CDR3 sequence: CAGSGTNTGELFF. The CDR3 DNA sequence: TGTGCCGGCTCCGGGACAAACACCGGGGAGCTGTTTTTT.

V usage is TRBV5-4 and J usage is TRBJ2-5; TRBD1 aligns across 10 bases. The germline V gene has CDR1 SGHNT and CDR2 YYREEE (reference sequence). The length of the CDR3 is 15 residues. With V trimmed by 3 bases and J by 4 bases, 6 bases remained unmatched. The CDR3 loop reads CASSSGQGRGETQYF. The CDR3 DNA reads as TGTGCCAGCAGCTCGGGACAGGGGAGAGGAGAGACCCAGTACTTC.

The rearrangement joins TRBV5-1 to TRBJ2-7; D is undetermined. This CDR3 region has 15 residues. Trimming removed 0 bases at V and 9 bases at J, with 19 bases between. Germline values: CDR1 SGHRS, CDR2 YFSETQ. In DNA, the CDR3 is TGCGCCAGCAGCTTGGCCCCTGGCTTAGGGATGGGGCAGTACTTC. This gives the protein CASSLAPGLGMGQYF.

CDR3 bases: TGTGCCAGCAGCTTCGTGACCCCAGGGCCCAGCGAAAAACTGTTTTTT. Translating it yields CASSFVTPGPSEKLFF. The chain has TRBV7-9 and TRBJ1-4; D is perhaps TRBD1 (5 bases). CDR1 is SEHNR and CDR2 is FQNEAQ in the germline V gene (reference sequence). V gave up 3 bases and J gave up 8 bases, with 19 bases separating them. This CDR3 has 16 amino acids.

The gene calls are TRBV4-2 and TRBJ2-2; the match to TRBD1 covers 10 bases. With 1 base clipped from V and 3 bases from J, the junction kept 2 bases outside the gene matches. CDR3 length equals 16 residues. From germline, CDR1 is LGHNA and CDR2 YNFKEQ. CDR3 protein: CASSQGQGADTGELFF. The CDR3 bases are TGTGCCAGCAGCCAAGGACAGGGGGCAGACACCGGGGAGCTGTTTTTT.

This sequence joins TRBV9 and TRBJ2-5, with 13 bases that match TRBD2. Germline CDR1 reads SGDLS; CDR2 reads YYNGEE. The V gene end was trimmed by 3 bases and the J gene end by 4 bases; junction bases not matched to a gene: 6. The CDR3 extends over 16 amino acids. The CDR3, as DNA: TGTGCCAGCAGCGCATCGGGACTAGCGGGAAGAGAGACCCAGTACTTC. This sequence encodes CASSASGLAGRETQYF.

V gene TRBV5-6 combines with J gene TRBJ2-7; D possibly matches TRBD1 or TRBD2 (5 bases each). The germline V gene has CDR1 SGHDT and CDR2 YYEEEE. This CDR3 contains 14 residues. Trimming shortened V by 0 bases and J by 4 bases, and 11 bases separated the two germline ends. CDR3 nucleotide sequence: TGTGCCAGCAGCTTGGGGGGGAGACGTTACGAGCAGTACTTC. Its protein is CASSLGGRRYEQYF.